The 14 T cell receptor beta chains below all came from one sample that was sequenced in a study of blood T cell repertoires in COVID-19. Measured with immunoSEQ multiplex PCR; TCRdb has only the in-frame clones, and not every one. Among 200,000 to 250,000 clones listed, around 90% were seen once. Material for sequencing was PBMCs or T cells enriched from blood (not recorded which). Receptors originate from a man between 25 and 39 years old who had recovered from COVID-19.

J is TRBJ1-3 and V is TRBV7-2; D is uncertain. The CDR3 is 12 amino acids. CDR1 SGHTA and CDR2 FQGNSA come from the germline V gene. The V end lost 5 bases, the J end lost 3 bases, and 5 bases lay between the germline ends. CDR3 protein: CASSLSGNTIYF. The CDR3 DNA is TGTGCCAGCAGCCTAAGTGGAAACACCATATATTTT.

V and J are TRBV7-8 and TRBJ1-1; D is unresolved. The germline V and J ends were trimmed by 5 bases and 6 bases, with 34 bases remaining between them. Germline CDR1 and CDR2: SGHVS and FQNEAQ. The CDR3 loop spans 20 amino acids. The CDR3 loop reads CASSPKQARTPIEGRSEAFF. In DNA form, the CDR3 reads TGTGCCAGCAGCCCCAAACAAGCTCGGACCCCGATTGAGGGTAGATCTGAAGCTTTCTTT.

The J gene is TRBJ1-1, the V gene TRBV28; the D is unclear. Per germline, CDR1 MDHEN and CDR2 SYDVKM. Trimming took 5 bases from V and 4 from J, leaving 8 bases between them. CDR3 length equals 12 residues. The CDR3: CASSPIRTEAFF. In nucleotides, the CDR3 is TGTGCCAGCAGTCCTATACGCACTGAAGCTTTCTTT.

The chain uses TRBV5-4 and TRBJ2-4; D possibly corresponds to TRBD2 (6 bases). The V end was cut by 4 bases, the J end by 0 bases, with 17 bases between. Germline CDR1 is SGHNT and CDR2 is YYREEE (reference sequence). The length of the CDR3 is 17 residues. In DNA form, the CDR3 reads TGTGCCAGCAGCGGGCGGGACCCACCTCTAGCCAAAAACATTCAGTACTTC. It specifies CASSGRDPPLAKNIQYF.

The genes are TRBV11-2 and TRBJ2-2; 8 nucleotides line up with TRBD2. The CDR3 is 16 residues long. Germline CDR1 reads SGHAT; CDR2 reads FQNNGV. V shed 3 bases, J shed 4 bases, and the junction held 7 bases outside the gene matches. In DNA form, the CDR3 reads TGTGCCAGCAGCTTTAGCGGGGTAGCTTCCACCGGGGAGCTGTTTTTT. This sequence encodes CASSFSGVASTGELFF.

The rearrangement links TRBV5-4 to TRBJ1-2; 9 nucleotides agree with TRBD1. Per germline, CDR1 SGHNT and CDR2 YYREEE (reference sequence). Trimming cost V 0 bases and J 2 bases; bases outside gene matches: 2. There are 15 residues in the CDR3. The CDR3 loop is CASSLAGTGNYGYTF. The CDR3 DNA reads TGTGCCAGCAGCTTGGCCGGGACAGGGAACTATGGCTACACCTTC.

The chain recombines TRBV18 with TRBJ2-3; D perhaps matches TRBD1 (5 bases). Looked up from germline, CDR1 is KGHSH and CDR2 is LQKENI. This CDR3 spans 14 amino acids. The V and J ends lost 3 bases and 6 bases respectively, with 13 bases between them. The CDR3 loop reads CASSPGPGRDTQYF. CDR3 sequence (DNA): TGTGCCAGCTCACCGGGGCCGGGTAGGGATACGCAGTATTTT. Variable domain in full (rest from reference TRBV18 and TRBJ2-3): NAGVMQNPRHLVRRRGQEARLRCSPMKGHSHVYWYRQLPEEGLKFMVYLQKENIIDESGMPKERFSAEFPKEGPSILRIQQVVRGDSAAYFCASSPGPGRDTQYFGPGTRLTVL.

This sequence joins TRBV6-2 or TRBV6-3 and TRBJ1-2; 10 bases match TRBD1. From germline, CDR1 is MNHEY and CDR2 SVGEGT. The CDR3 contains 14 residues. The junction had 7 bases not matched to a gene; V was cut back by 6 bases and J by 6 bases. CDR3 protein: CASSRGQGVHGYTF. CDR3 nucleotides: TGTGCCAGCAGCCGCGGACAGGGGGTTCATGGCTACACCTTC.

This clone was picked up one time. CDR3 sequence: CASSQYLAGGYEQYF. In DNA, the CDR3 is TGCGCCAGCAGCCAATATCTAGCGGGGGGATACGAGCAGTACTTC. The chain couples TRBV4-1 to TRBJ2-7, with 11 bases aligning to TRBD2. In germline, CDR1 is MGHRA, CDR2 YSYEKL. CDR3 length equals 15 residues. The J segment lost 4 bases and the V segment lost 2 bases, leaving 4 bases of the junction unmatched.

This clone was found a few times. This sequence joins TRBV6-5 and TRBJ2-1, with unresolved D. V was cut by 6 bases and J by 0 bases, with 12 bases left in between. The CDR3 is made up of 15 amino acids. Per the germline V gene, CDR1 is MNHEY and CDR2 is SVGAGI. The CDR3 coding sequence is TGTGCCAGCAGCGGTGTCTTGAGCTCCTACAATGAGCAGTTCTTC. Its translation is CASSGVLSSYNEQFF.

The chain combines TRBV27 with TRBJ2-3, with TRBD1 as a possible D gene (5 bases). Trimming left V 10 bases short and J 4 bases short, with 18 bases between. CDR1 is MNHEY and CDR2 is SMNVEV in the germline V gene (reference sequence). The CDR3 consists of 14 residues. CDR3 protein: CATRIAGWADTQYF. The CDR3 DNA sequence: TGTGCCACGCGGATTGCAGGGTGGGCAGATACGCAGTATTTT.

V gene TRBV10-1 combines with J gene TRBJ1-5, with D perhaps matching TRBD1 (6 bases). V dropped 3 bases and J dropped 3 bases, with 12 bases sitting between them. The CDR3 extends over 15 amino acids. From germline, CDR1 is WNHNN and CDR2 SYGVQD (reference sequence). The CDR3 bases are TGCGCCAGCAGTGACGGGGACACAAACAATCAGCCCCAGCATTTT. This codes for CASSDGDTNNQPQHF.

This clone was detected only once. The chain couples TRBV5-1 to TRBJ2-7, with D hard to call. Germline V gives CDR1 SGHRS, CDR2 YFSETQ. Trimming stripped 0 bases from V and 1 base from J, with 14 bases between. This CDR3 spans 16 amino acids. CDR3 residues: CASSLGSRSRSYEQYF. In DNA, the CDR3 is TGCGCCAGCAGCTTGGGGTCCCGATCTAGGTCCTACGAGCAGTACTTC.

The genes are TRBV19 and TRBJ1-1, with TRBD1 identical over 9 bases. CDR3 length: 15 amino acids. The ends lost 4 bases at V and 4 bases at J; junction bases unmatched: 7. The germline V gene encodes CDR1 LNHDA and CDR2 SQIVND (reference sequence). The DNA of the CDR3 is TGTGCCAGTAGTAGCCCCACAGGGGGCCTCACTGAAGCTTTCTTT. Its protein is CASSSPTGGLTEAFF.